Reported below is one T cell receptor beta chain. This clone was seen a single time. No antigen is known for it. Base qualities were left out, and no much larger clone turns up one base away. The CDR3 regions of human TCRbeta chains were analyzed by immunosequencing. Concerning the study's data processing: Repertoire TCRs were matched against a reference library of SARS-CoV-2-specific TCRs generated with the MIRA antigen-specificity platform. Breadth meant the fraction of unique TCRs that were SARS-CoV-2-associated, whereas depth meant the fraction of total T cells that were SARS-CoV-2-associated. Each spike-specific TCR was assigned to its reactive spike region and to a CD4 or CD8 class using the MIRA data. Log10-transformed breadth and depth values were compared by one-way ANOVA with Sidak's multiple comparisons tests. TCRdb took over this immuneACCESS table, retaining in-frame rearrangements with V and J assigned. Such tables are incomplete; in checked studies, under half of the missing clones stem from an unresolved V gene, and the remainder is unexplained. V and J calls and clone size follow that table, whereas D and trimming were derived from the DNA. The sample table holds roughly 150,000 clones, of which over 75% were seen once. The top ten hold 1.8% of the sample.

The data were taken from a study of T cell responses to AZD1222 COVID-19 vaccine (dated by TCRdb to 2020 to 2023). With regard to the full study: AZD1222 recipients whose second dose came at about 4 weeks and those whose second dose came at about 12 weeks were combined into one group, since spike-specific TCR depth and breadth did not differ between the two schedules. Enrollment into the trials was organized by age into subgroups of 18-55, 56-69 and 70-plus years, and those subgroups contained 148, 28 and 57 TCR-sequenced participants, respectively. A total of over 230 trial participants underwent TCR sequencing, of whom around 210 had received two doses of AZD1222 and approximately 25 had received two doses of the MenACWY control vaccine. Study-wide findings and limitations: Because no samples from the day 14 peak response were available, repertoires could be characterized only after the peak T cell response. In the small 56-69-year group, the increase in depth fell short of significance, most likely because of low power. Conclusions about previously exposed vaccinees were limited because only six or seven AZD1222 recipients were SARS-CoV-2 seropositive at baseline. A significant rise in spike-specific TCR breadth and depth was observed after two AZD1222 doses relative to day 0 and relative to MenACWY recipients. Most participants were white British and females outnumbered males, and the authors suggested that clonal diversity may have been underestimated. Epitopes outside the regions mutated in the B.1.351 and B.1.1.7 variants were reportedly recognized by nearly half of the unique spike-specific TCRs. CD4 TCRs associated with the vaccine covered the entire spike protein, and the dominant responses were in regions 160-218 and 743-854.

The CDR3 sequence holds 13 residues, the cysteine and phenylalanine included. CDR3 DNA is the only sequence kept; it has 39 bases, read in frame from the first base. V is cut by 5 bases and J by 1 base, and the space between the germline ends is 9 bases. Looking up the germline V gene yields CDR1 SGHNT and CDR2 YENEEA. Sample time point, as interpreted from the label and publication: baseline before first vaccination. Vaccinee samples were obtained from the UK trials COV001 and COV002, which included a single-blind randomized controlled phase 2/3 trial of AZD1222 (ChAdOx1 nCoV-19) in healthy adults. For TCRbeta chain sequencing, PBMC samples were collected from trial participants at day 0 and at day 28 after the second dose.

In this chain, TRBV11-3 is recombined with TRBJ2-7; no D gene call is confident. This specimen consisted of peripheral blood, obtained on day 0 of AZD1222 vaccination. The clonotype originates from an adult in good health. Read as DNA, the sequence is TGTGCCAGCAGCGGCACGAATTCCTACGAGCAGTACTTC. This translates into CASSGTNSYEQYF.